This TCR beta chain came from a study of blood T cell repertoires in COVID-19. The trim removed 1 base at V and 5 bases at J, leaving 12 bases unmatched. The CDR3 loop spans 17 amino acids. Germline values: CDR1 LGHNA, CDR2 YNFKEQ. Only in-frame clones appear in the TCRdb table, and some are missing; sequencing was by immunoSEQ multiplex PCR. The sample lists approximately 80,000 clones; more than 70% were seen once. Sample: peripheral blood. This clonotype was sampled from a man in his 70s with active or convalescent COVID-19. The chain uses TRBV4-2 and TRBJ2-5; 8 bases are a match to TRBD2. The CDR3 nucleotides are TGTGCCAGCAGCCAAGGTTTGGCGGGGGGCCGTGGGGAGACCCAGTACTTC. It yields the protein CASSQGLAGGRGETQYF.